This TCR beta chain was sequenced during a study of blood T cell repertoires in COVID-19. Study information: Acute and convalescent COVID-19 samples came from the United States, Italy and Spain. The cDNA or gDNA used as material had been derived from T cells, B-cell-depleted T cells, or PBMCs.

Authors' analysis steps: Amplification of reference gene primers provided the estimated nucleated cell counts. Profiled with immunoSEQ multiplex PCR; TCRdb holds only in-frame clones, not every one. The D gene and trimming were derived from the DNA, and the V and J assignments and clone size from that table. This repertoire shows roughly 150,000 clones, 80% to 90% found once; its top ten account for roughly 20%. Trimming cost V 3 bases and J 4 bases; bases outside gene matches: 10. The CDR3 spans 17 residues. Germline assignment: CDR1 KGHSH and CDR2 LQKENI. The chain combines TRBV18 with TRBJ1-3; TRBD1 matches at 9 bases. The source is a woman in her seventies who had recovered from COVID-19. Sequenced material: peripheral blood. The CDR3 DNA sequence: TGTGCCAGCTCACCGTCCGGCCTCGGGACAGGGGGAAACACCATATATTTT. The encoded protein is CASSPSGLGTGGNTIYF. Full variable domain (missing parts from reference TRBV18 and TRBJ1-3): NAGVMQNPRHLVRRRGQEARLRCSPMKGHSHVYWYRQLPEEGLKFMVYLQKENIIDESGMPKERFSAEFPKEGPSILRIQQVVRGDSAAYFCASSPSGLGTGGNTIYFGEGSWLTVV.